The T cell receptor (beta chain) under discussion was sequenced for a study of cytomegalovirus exposure and HLA in healthy donors. General observations from the study: Later on, an analysis showed TCR association rates differing by HLA locus, with DRB1 the most and HLA-C the fewest. Researchers reported in a later analysis that a missense DCLRE1C variant was tied to TCR beta V- and J-gene trimming.

Both 60 Vbeta primers and 13 Jbeta primers went into the PCR. Clones were read by immunoSEQ multiplex PCR, and TCRdb kept only the in-frame ones, dropping some. Among 110,000 or so clones, 82% were seen once, and the ten largest hold about 2.7%. On this clone: The antigen is unknown.

Sequencing was done on a sample of PBMCs. The receptor was isolated from a woman under 30 in good health and CMV-seronegative.

The CDR3 protein is CASSLVGLWGYTF. DNA of the CDR3: TGTGCCAGCAGCTTGGTGGGACTTTGGGGCTACACCTTC. The rearrangement joins TRBV13 to TRBJ1-2; D is perhaps TRBD1 (5 bases). This CDR3 spans 13 amino acids. The ends were cut back, 3 bases at V and 8 bases at J, with 13 bases in the middle. CDR1 and CDR2 from the germline V gene are PRHDT and FYEKMQ (reference sequence).